A single sample gave rise to the 17 T cell receptor beta chains below, sequenced in a study of blood T cells in healthy people across ages. Together with a sample-barcoded 5' primer, a J-beta primer mix was included in a second PCR lasting about 7 to 11 cycles. Via MiXCR, TCRdb re-called the 5' RACE reads, giving one row per CDR3 protein. The data show roughly 550,000 distinct CDR3 sequences, under 30% seen once. These data were likewise used in another study, on T cells of mothers and their children.

The sample taken for sequencing was blood. The source is a boy aged 5-17 years in good health.

As for this clonotype: The junction departs from the called germline gene at one end, perhaps through a read error. The rearrangement uses TRBV6-2 or TRBV6-3 and TRBJ1-1; possible D gene TRBD1, 5 bases. The CDR3 extends over 14 amino acids. Germline V gives CDR1 MNHEY, CDR2 SVGEGT. CDR3 DNA: TGTGCCAGCATTCTACGGGGGACGAACGCTGAAGCTTTCTTT. Its translation: CASILRGTNAEAFF.

This clonotype was detected only a few times. The rearrangement uses TRBV7-2 and TRBJ2-1; D assignment may be TRBD1 or TRBD2 (5 bases each). The CDR3 spans 15 residues. The ends were cut back, 5 bases at V and 10 bases at J, with 21 bases in the middle. The germline CDR1 and CDR2 sequences are SGHTA and FQGNSA. Here the CDR3 reads CASSPMGLVGPEQFF. CDR3 sequence (DNA): TGTGCCAGCAGCCCTATGGGCCTAGTGGGACCGGAGCAGTTCTTC.

The chain carries TRBV9 and TRBJ1-6, with D perhaps TRBD1 (5 bases). The CDR3 is 14 residues long. Germline V gene lookup returns CDR1 SGDLS and CDR2 YYNGEE. Trimming removed 3 bases at V and 8 bases at J, with 12 bases between. Written as DNA, the CDR3 is TGTGCCAGCAGCGCCGATGACAGCTATTCACCCCTCCACTTT. It is translated as CASSADDSYSPLHF.

This clonotype showed up just a few times. The chain has TRBV29-1 and TRBJ2-7; 7 bases map to TRBD1. CDR3 length equals 13 residues. Trimming removed 7 bases from V and 6 bases from J; junction bases left unmatched: 12. In germline, CDR1 is SQVTM, CDR2 ANQGSEA. CDR3 amino acids: CSAYSRQGVEQYF. In DNA, the CDR3 is TGCAGCGCCTACTCCCGGCAGGGGGTCGAGCAGTACTTC.

This clonotype has a handful of counts. The CDR3 here is CSLPGRTYNSPLHF. CDR3 nucleotides: TGCAGTCTACCAGGCCGAACCTATAATTCACCCCTCCACTTT. This chain joins TRBV20-1 and TRBJ1-6, with no clear D. From germline, CDR1 is DFQATT and CDR2 SNEGSKA (reference sequence). This CDR3 has 14 residues. V shed 8 bases and J shed 2 bases, with 13 bases lying between them.

This clonotype turned up a few times. The genes are TRBV24-1 and TRBJ2-3; tentatively, D is TRBD2 (6 bases). CDR3 length: 13 amino acids. Looked up from germline, CDR1 is KGHDR and CDR2 is SFDVKD. The V gene lost 5 bases and the J gene lost 9 bases, with 14 bases spanning the gap. Written as DNA, the CDR3 is TGTGCCACCAGTGGTTCTAGCGATCACACGCAGTATTTT. Encoded protein: CATSGSSDHTQYF.

This clonotype was picked up a small number of times. The chain employs TRBV7-9 and TRBJ2-5; no clear D gene. CDR3 size: 14 residues. The germline V gene has CDR1 SEHNR and CDR2 FQNEAQ (reference sequence). Trimming left V 1 base short and J 6 bases short, with 12 bases between. The CDR3 sequence: CASSLDRSHQTQYF. In DNA form, the CDR3 reads TGTGCCAGCAGCTTAGATCGGTCCCATCAGACCCAGTACTTC.

The V and J genes are TRBV20-1 and TRBJ2-7; TRBD1 matches at 7 bases. This CDR3 contains 15 residues. The V segment lost 1 base and the J segment 6 bases; nucleotides outside the gene matches: 12. Germline CDR1 DFQATT, CDR2 SNEGSKA (reference sequence). CDR3: CSARVGAGGLIEQYF. The DNA for the CDR3 is TGCAGTGCTAGAGTTGGGGCAGGGGGATTGATCGAGCAGTACTTC.

This clonotype has more than one count but fewer than ten. The chain links TRBV29-1 to TRBJ2-1; 7 nucleotides align to TRBD1. From germline, CDR1 is SQVTM and CDR2 ANQGSEA. V shed 3 bases and J 2 bases; nucleotides not matched to a gene: 16. The CDR3 runs to 18 residues. DNA of the CDR3: TGCAGCGTTGATTGCTGGGACAGAATAATAAATACCTACAATGAGCAGTTCTTC. Its translation is CSVDCWDRIINTYNEQFF.

This clonotype was seen a few times. This sequence joins TRBV7-9 and TRBJ1-1, with D unclear. CDR1 SEHNR and CDR2 FQNEAQ come from the germline V gene (reference sequence). The CDR3 is 14 residues long. Between the trimmed V and J ends, which lost 2 bases and 1 base, there was a span of 8 bases. The CDR3 loop reads CASSLRYQNTEAFF. The DNA of the CDR3 is TGTGCCAGCAGCTTAAGGTACCAGAACACTGAAGCTTTCTTT.

The rearrangement uses TRBV9 and TRBJ2-7, with D possibly TRBD1 on 5 matching bases. This CDR3 region has 15 residues. Germline V gives CDR1 SGDLS, CDR2 YYNGEE. Trimming took off 0 bases at V and 0 bases at J, with 10 bases between the two ends. The chain's CDR3 is CASSVDAGNSYEQYF. The CDR3 DNA reads as TGTGCCAGCAGCGTAGACGCAGGGAACTCCTACGAGCAGTACTTC.

This clonotype appeared a single time. At one end the junction does not follow the germline gene, possibly because of a read error. The chain combines TRBV3-1 with TRBJ2-7, with TRBD2 as a possible D gene (6 bases). Germline V gene lookup returns CDR1 LGHDT and CDR2 YNNKEL (reference sequence). This CDR3 contains 15 residues. The CDR3, as DNA: TGTGCCAGCAGCCTCGGGGGTGAGGGGCCCTACGAGCATTACTTC. This codes for CASSLGGEGPYEHYF.

This clonotype was observed a few times. V usage is TRBV2 and J usage is TRBJ2-1; TRBD2 agrees at 8 bases. The germline V gene encodes CDR1 SNHLY and CDR2 FYNNEI. V lost 7 bases to trimming and J lost 9 bases; unmatched junction nucleotides: 17. The length of the CDR3 is 16 residues. The CDR3 nucleotides are TGTGCCAGCATTATCGCCTTGGGACTAGATGTAGGTGAGCAGTTCTTC. Translating gives CASIIALGLDVGEQFF.

This clonotype was observed a few times. V usage is TRBV10-2 and J usage is TRBJ2-7, with TRBD2 identical over 10 bases. The CDR3 is made up of 16 amino acids. Germline trimming cut 2 bases from V and 0 bases from J; bases unmatched to any gene: 4. Looked up from germline, CDR1 is WSHSY and CDR2 is SAAADI. The CDR3 reads CASSEGLAGASYEQYF. The CDR3 DNA is TGCGCCAGCAGTGAGGGGCTAGCGGGGGCCTCCTACGAGCAGTACTTC.

The sample holds many counts of this clonotype. The chain employs TRBV29-1 and TRBJ2-5; TRBD1 is a possible D gene (5 bases). Germline V CDR1 and CDR2: SQVTM, ANQGSEA. This CDR3 has 12 residues. V lost 4 bases and J 3 bases, leaving 9 bases between the germline ends. The CDR3 nucleotides read TGCAGCGTTGCCGGCAGGGAAGAGACCCAGTACTTC. Translating it yields CSVAGREETQYF.

The gene calls are TRBV29-1 and TRBJ1-2; perhaps TRBD1 as D (5 bases). Trimming pared 4 bases from V and 2 bases from J, leaving 8 bases between. CDR1 and CDR2 from the germline V gene are SQVTM and ANQGSEA. The CDR3 totals 12 residues. The CDR3 spells CSVAGRNYGYTF. The CDR3 DNA reads TGCAGCGTTGCGGGACGGAACTATGGCTACACCTTC. Full variable domain (missing parts from reference TRBV29-1 and TRBJ1-2): SAVISQKPSRDICQRGTSLTIQCQVDSQVTMMFWYRQQPGQSLTLIATANQGSEATYESGFVIDKFPISRPNLTFSTLTVSNMSPEDSSIYLCSVAGRNYGYTFGSGTRLTVV.

This clonotype turned up a few times. This sequence joins TRBV6-2 or TRBV6-3 and TRBJ2-7; 9 bases match TRBD2. The CDR3 loop spans 15 amino acids. The germline V gene encodes CDR1 MNHEY and CDR2 SVGEGT. With V trimmed by 6 bases and J by 5 bases, 11 bases remained unmatched. The CDR3 sequence: CASRKGLASVHEQYF. CDR3 nucleotides: TGTGCCAGCAGGAAGGGACTAGCTTCGGTCCACGAGCAGTACTTC.